This T cell receptor beta chain emerged from a study of long-term antiretroviral therapy in people with HIV. Survey-level immunoSEQ v3.0 assays were run. Each sample had sequencing targeting about 35,000-50,000 T-cell genomes. Sequencing used immunoSEQ multiplex PCR; TCRdb keeps in-frame clones, though not all of them. The table has 30,000 to 40,000 clones, over 75% seen once; the top ten hold about 5%. Study-level points and caveats: ART-treated samples gained diversity yet remained below transplant donor controls. Dominating the repertoire at all time points were the clones that expanded before ART.

For this clone: The antigen is not known.

Participants who had HIV were, without exception, treated in the United States. The specimen was unsorted PBMCs, collected 1.5 years after starting antiretroviral therapy. The receptor was isolated from a man aged 18 to 35 with HIV.

CDR3 DNA sequence: TGTGCCAGCAGCTTAGCGGGCGGGATTGCTTTCTTT. Translation gives CASSLAGGIAFF. The chain uses TRBV7-2 and TRBJ1-1; D gene unclear. This CDR3 is 12 amino acids long. Germline V gives CDR1 SGHTA, CDR2 FQGNSA. V was clipped by 0 bases and J by 11 bases, with 10 bases between them.